These 8 T cell receptor beta chains share one sample of origin, sequenced in a study of immune heterogeneity within non-small cell lung tumors. The template consisted of bulk tumor genomic DNA, with about 0.65 ug used per sample. While surgery was under way, several biopsies spaced far apart were taken per primary tumor. Curative surgery was performed on patients who had untreated, newly diagnosed non-small cell lung cancer. The authors amplified TCR beta CDR3 by multiplex PCR with 32 V and 13 J primers. TCRdb processed the multiplex PCR reads anew with MiXCR; each CDR3 protein has one entry. The table shows some 14,000 distinct CDR3 sequences, with 28% occurring only once. Source material: lung tumor tissue. These receptors all come from a man aged 40-49 years with non-small cell lung cancer.

On this clonotype itself: A much larger clone lies a single base off, so this may be a read error. The V call is TRBV19, the J call TRBJ1-1, with TRBD1 identical over 7 bases. The V segment lost 7 bases and the J segment 4 bases; nucleotides outside the gene matches: 9. This CDR3 region has 14 residues. Germline V gene sequence: CDR1 LNHDA, CDR2 SQIVND (reference sequence). The CDR3 DNA follows: TGTGCCAGTATGGGACAGTTTGGGTGCACTGAAGCTTTCTTT. Translation gives CASMGQFGCTEAFF.

In this sample, this clonotype turned up a few times. The chain combines TRBV5-6 with TRBJ2-1; D is unclear. The germline CDR1 and CDR2 sequences are SGHDT and YYEEEE. CDR3 length: 12 residues. V gave up 8 bases and J gave up 15 bases, with 21 bases separating them. As DNA, the CDR3 is TGTGCCAGTCTGAATAGGGTGTTGCCTCTGTTCTTC. It encodes CASLNRVLPLFF.

J is TRBJ1-5 and V is TRBV6-1, with D uncertain. CDR1 and CDR2 (germline): MNHNS, SASEGT. The CDR3 spans 12 residues. The germline V and J ends were trimmed by 5 bases and 2 bases, with 4 bases remaining between them. The CDR3 sequence is CASSSRNQPQHF. The CDR3, as DNA: TGTGCCAGCAGTTCCCGCAATCAGCCCCAGCATTTT.

Remarks on this clonotype: With a much larger clone just one base away, this may be a read error. The rearrangement links TRBV24-1 to TRBJ2-1; D perhaps matches TRBD1 (6 bases). V was clipped by 3 bases and J by 6 bases, with 11 bases between them. The CDR3 is 14 residues long. Germline CDR1 reads KGHDR; CDR2 reads SFDVKD. The CDR3 sequence is CATSDNHRVNEQFF. As DNA, the CDR3 is TGTGCCACCAGTGATAATCACAGGGTCAATGAGCAGTTCTTC.

This clonotype was counted a few times. A much larger clonotype is one base distant, so this may be a read error. This chain connects TRBV25-1 to TRBJ1-2; a weak D match, TRBD1 (6 bases). Germline V gene sequence: CDR1 MGHDK, CDR2 SYGVNS. The CDR3 runs to 15 residues. The CDR3 sequence: CVSSEFGGGSYGYTF. DNA of the CDR3: TGTGTCAGCAGTGAATTTGGAGGGGGAAGCTATGGCTACACCTTC.

As to this clonotype: A much larger clonotype is one base distant, so this may be a read error. The genes are TRBV30 and TRBJ2-7; D uncertain. The CDR3 consists of 13 residues. Germline CDR1 GTSNPN, CDR2 SVGIG (reference sequence). The germline V and J ends were trimmed by 4 bases and 7 bases, with 17 bases remaining between them. The CDR3 loop is CAWKAPDLVEQYF. For the CDR3, the DNA is TGTGCCTGGAAAGCCCCCGATCTCGTGGAGCAGTACTTC. Full variable domain (outside the CDR3, taken from reference TRBV30 and TRBJ2-7): SQTIHQWPATLVQPVGSPLSLECTVEGTSNPNLYWYRQAAGRGLQLLFYSVGIGQISSEVPQNLSASRPQDRQFILSSKKLLLSDSGFYLCAWKAPDLVEQYFGPGTRLTVT.

This clonotype is labeled medium-sized (0.01 to 0.1%). This rearrangement joins TRBV2 to TRBJ1-2; D not resolved. Trimming removed 7 bases at V and 2 bases at J, with 11 bases between. The CDR3 consists of 13 residues. Per the germline V gene, CDR1 is SNHLY and CDR2 is FYNNEI. The CDR3, as DNA: TGTGCCAGCACTGGAGCCTGGAACTATGGCTACACCTTC. Translation: CASTGAWNYGYTF.

In this sample, this clonotype is medium-sized. The chain links TRBV19 to TRBJ1-6; D is undetermined. Germline-derived CDR1 and CDR2 are LNHDA and SQIVND (reference sequence). The germline V and J ends were trimmed by 5 bases and 6 bases, with 11 bases remaining between them. The CDR3 covers 14 residues. The CDR3 here is CASSEDFSNSPLHF. The CDR3 region has the DNA TGTGCCAGTAGTGAGGACTTCTCTAATTCACCCCTCCACTTT. The variable domain in full, with the rest retrieved from reference TRBV19 and TRBJ1-6, is DGGITQSPKYLFRKEGQNVTLSCEQNLNHDAMYWYRQDPGQGLRLIYYSQIVNDFQKGDIAEGYSVSREKKESFPLTVTSAQKNPTAFYLCASSEDFSNSPLHFGNGTRLTVT.